Each of the 19 T cell receptor beta chains below was sequenced from the same sample in a study of blood T cell repertoires in COVID-19. TCRdb's table, derived via immunoSEQ multiplex PCR, lists solely in-frame clones and lacks some. The table lists around 70,000 clones, 75% of them singletons. The material sequenced was peripheral blood. The receptors stem from a man between 65 and 85 years old with acute or convalescent COVID-19.

The chain uses TRBV6-5 and TRBJ1-4, with 8 nucleotides matching TRBD1. The CDR3 runs 14 residues. Trimming cost V 6 bases and J 7 bases; bases outside gene matches: 7. CDR1 is MNHEY and CDR2 is SVGAGI in the germline V gene. The CDR3 loop reads CASRNRGKTEKLFF. The CDR3 nucleotides read TGTGCCAGCAGGAACAGGGGGAAAACTGAAAAACTGTTTTTT.

This clone has a count of ten or more. The V gene is TRBV7-2, the J gene TRBJ2-7; 10 nucleotides line up with TRBD2. V dropped 5 bases and J dropped 9; count of bases not matched to a gene: 7. Germline lookup yields CDR1 SGHTA and CDR2 FQGNSA. The CDR3 extends over 13 amino acids. In DNA, the CDR3 is TGTGCCAGCAGCCCAAGCGGGAGGGCCCCGCAGTACTTC. Protein: CASSPSGRAPQYF.

This chain uses TRBV7-2 with TRBJ1-1; D gene ambiguous. CDR1 and CDR2 (germline): SGHTA, FQGNSA. V lost 5 bases and J 1 base, leaving 11 bases between the germline ends. The length of the CDR3 is 14 residues. DNA of the CDR3: TGTGCCAGCAGCCCCTTCCCGAGGAACACTGAAGCTTTCTTT. Protein: CASSPFPRNTEAFF.

The chain uses TRBV7-9 and TRBJ1-1; 9 bases align to TRBD1. J gave up 1 base and V 4 bases, and 1 base lay outside the gene matches. This CDR3 is 14 amino acids long. Germline loops: CDR1 SEHNR, CDR2 FQNEAQ (reference sequence). The CDR3 DNA is TGTGCCAGCAGCTCGACAGGGGGGAACACTGAAGCTTTCTTT. Residues: CASSSTGGNTEAFF. Looking up the rest from reference TRBV7-9 and TRBJ1-1 gives the full variable domain: DTGVSQNPRHKITKRGQNVTFRCDPISEHNRLYWYRQTLGQGPEFLTYFQNEAQLEKSRLLSDRFSAERPKGSFSTLEIQRTEQGDSAMYLCASSSTGGNTEAFFGQGTRLTVV.

The gene calls are TRBV10-2 and TRBJ2-5, with D maybe TRBD2 (6 bases). The CDR3 runs 13 residues. Germline loops: CDR1 WSHSY, CDR2 SAAADI. Trimming pared 6 bases from V and 5 bases from J, leaving 13 bases between. The CDR3 coding sequence is TGCGCCAGCAGGCGCGGGGCGGGGGAGACCCAGTACTTC. Translating gives CASRRGAGETQYF.

This clone was seen more than once but under ten times. This sequence joins TRBV4-3 and TRBJ1-2; 8 bases align to TRBD1. Trimming removed 0 bases from V and 1 base from J; junction bases left unmatched: 1. Germline-derived CDR1 and CDR2 are LGHNA and YSLEER. This CDR3 contains 15 residues. CDR3 sequence reads: CASSQETGGNYGYTF. The CDR3 DNA reads TGCGCCAGCAGCCAAGAAACAGGGGGTAACTATGGCTACACCTTC.

The chain links TRBV19 to TRBJ1-2; the match to TRBD1 covers 9 bases. The CDR3 loop spans 15 amino acids. The V gene's germline CDR1 is LNHDA and CDR2 SQIVND (reference sequence). J gave up 3 bases and V 4 bases, and 6 bases lay outside the gene matches. CDR3 region: CASSSDRGSYYGYTF. The CDR3 DNA reads TGTGCCAGTAGTAGCGACAGGGGGTCGTACTATGGCTACACCTTC.

This chain joins TRBV7-9 and TRBJ2-7, with D possibly TRBD2 on 5 matching bases. Deletions cut 0 bases from V and 0 bases from J, with 6 bases between. The V gene's germline CDR1 is SEHNR and CDR2 FQNEAQ (reference sequence). The CDR3 contains 14 residues. DNA of the CDR3: TGTGCCAGCAGCTTAGCCGGGGTCTCCTACGAGCAGTACTTC. Its protein is CASSLAGVSYEQYF.

The chain employs TRBV18 and TRBJ2-7; D perhaps matches TRBD1 (5 bases). This CDR3 has 12 amino acids. The germline V gene has CDR1 KGHSH and CDR2 LQKENI. The ends were cut back, 6 bases at V and 5 bases at J, with 11 bases in the middle. CDR3 sequence reads: CASSQGFDEQYF. Written as DNA, the CDR3 is TGTGCCAGCTCGCAGGGTTTCGACGAGCAGTACTTC.

This rearrangement joins TRBV28 to TRBJ1-1; D not resolved. CDR1 and CDR2 (germline): MDHEN, SYDVKM. CDR3 length equals 13 residues. The ends were cut back, 5 bases at V and 5 bases at J, with 12 bases in the middle. CDR3 nucleotides: TGTGCCAGCAGTGCCCACGGAGGGACTGAAGCTTTCTTT. It specifies CASSAHGGTEAFF. The variable domain in full, with the rest retrieved from reference TRBV28 and TRBJ1-1, is DVKVTQSSRYLVKRTGEKVFLECVQDMDHENMFWYRQDPGLGLRLIYFSYDVKMKEKGDIPEGYSVSREKKERFSLILESASTNQTSMYLCASSAHGGTEAFFGQGTRLTVV.

This clone was detected once. The chain carries TRBV7-9 and TRBJ1-2; 8 bases map to TRBD1. The CDR3 sequence is 13 residues long. Germline CDR1 and CDR2: SEHNR and FQNEAQ (reference sequence). Trimming cost V 5 bases and J 7 bases; bases outside gene matches: 6. CDR3: CASSPDREGGYTF. The CDR3, as DNA: TGTGCCAGCAGCCCGGACAGGGAGGGTGGCTACACCTTC.

The V call is TRBV4-1, the J call TRBJ1-5; TRBD1 might be the D (6 bases). Germline values: CDR1 MGHRA, CDR2 YSYEKL. The CDR3 spans 17 residues. Between the trimmed V and J ends, which lost 1 base and 5 bases, there was a span of 18 bases. In DNA form, the CDR3 reads TGCGCCAGCAGCCAAGCGATCGGAGCCAGGGGCCATCAGCCCCAGCATTTT. Residues: CASSQAIGARGHQPQHF.

J is TRBJ2-2 and V is TRBV20-1; tentatively, D is TRBD2 (5 bases). V was clipped by 6 bases and J by 8 bases, with 10 bases between them. The CDR3 has 11 amino acids. Germline V lookup: CDR1 DFQATT, CDR2 SNEGSKA (reference sequence). Here the CDR3 reads CSAAPGGELFF. For the CDR3, the DNA is TGCAGTGCCGCCCCGGGGGGGGAGCTGTTTTTT.

Only one count was recorded for this clone. CDR3 nucleotide sequence: TGTGCCAGCAGCGGGACTGGGGGGACGCAGTATTTT. This sequence encodes CASSGTGGTQYF. This sequence joins TRBV9 and TRBJ2-3; tentative D call: TRBD2 (6 bases). In germline, CDR1 is SGDLS, CDR2 YYNGEE. Trimming removed 3 bases at V and 9 bases at J, with 11 bases between. CDR3 size: 12 residues.

The rearrangement uses TRBV19 and TRBJ1-5; D not certain. CDR3 length: 16 amino acids. V lost 1 base and J lost 1, with 11 bases in between. Germline-derived CDR1 and CDR2 are LNHDA and SQIVND (reference sequence). The CDR3 here is CASSIVGEVSNQPQHF. In DNA, the CDR3 is TGTGCCAGTAGTATAGTAGGTGAGGTGAGCAATCAGCCCCAGCATTTT.

V usage is TRBV14 and J usage is TRBJ1-1; 8 bases align to TRBD1. The CDR3 sequence is 15 residues long. J lost 6 bases, V lost 1 base, and 7 bases had no gene match. Germline V lookup: CDR1 SGHDN, CDR2 FVKESK. The chain's CDR3 is CASSQGMTGAAEAFF. The DNA for the CDR3 is TGTGCCAGCAGCCAAGGGATGACAGGGGCGGCTGAAGCTTTCTTT.

This chain joins TRBV4-1 and TRBJ2-7; 9 nucleotides agree with TRBD1. The CDR3 totals 15 residues. CDR1 and CDR2 (germline): MGHRA, YSYEKL. V was pared by 1 base and J by 2 bases, with 3 bases of the junction left unmatched. The CDR3 here is CASSQVGQGTYEQYF. CDR3 nucleotides: TGCGCCAGCAGCCAAGTAGGACAGGGGACCTACGAGCAGTACTTC.

The rearrangement joins TRBV13 to TRBJ2-1; 7 bases agree with TRBD2. The CDR3 spans 14 residues. CDR1 and CDR2 (germline): PRHDT, FYEKMQ (reference sequence). J lost 6 bases, V lost 3 bases, and 5 bases had no gene match. The CDR3 reads CASSFKTSSNEQFF. As DNA, the CDR3 is TGTGCCAGCAGCTTTAAGACTAGCAGCAATGAGCAGTTCTTC.

The chain has TRBV5-1 and TRBJ2-7; maybe TRBD2 (5 bases). Germline CDR1 SGHRS, CDR2 YFSETQ. This CDR3 has 12 residues. V dropped 7 bases and J dropped 4 bases, with 12 bases sitting between them. DNA of the CDR3: TGCGCCAGCGCTCGTGGAGGTTACGAGCAGTACTTC. This encodes CASARGGYEQYF.